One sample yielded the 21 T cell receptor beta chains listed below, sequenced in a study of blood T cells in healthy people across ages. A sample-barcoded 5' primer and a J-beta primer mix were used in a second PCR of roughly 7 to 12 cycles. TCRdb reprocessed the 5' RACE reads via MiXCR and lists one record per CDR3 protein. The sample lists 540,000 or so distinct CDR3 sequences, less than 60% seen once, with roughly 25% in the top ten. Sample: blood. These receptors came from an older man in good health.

CDR3 sequence (DNA): TGCAGTGCTCCCTCGACCGGGACAGGGGCGGACACTGAAGCTTTCTTT. As protein: CSAPSTGTGADTEAFF. The chain joins TRBV20-1 to TRBJ1-1, with 10 bases matching TRBD1. J was trimmed by 3 bases and V by 5 bases; bases with no gene match: 12. From germline, CDR1 is DFQATT and CDR2 SNEGSKA (reference sequence). This CDR3 spans 16 amino acids.

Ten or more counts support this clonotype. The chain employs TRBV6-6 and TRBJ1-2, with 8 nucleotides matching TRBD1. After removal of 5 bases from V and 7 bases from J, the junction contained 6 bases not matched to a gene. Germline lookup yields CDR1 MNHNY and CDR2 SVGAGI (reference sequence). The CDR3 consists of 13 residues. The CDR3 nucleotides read TGTGCCAGCAGTCTCGGACAGGGAAGTGGCTACACCTTC. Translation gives CASSLGQGSGYTF.

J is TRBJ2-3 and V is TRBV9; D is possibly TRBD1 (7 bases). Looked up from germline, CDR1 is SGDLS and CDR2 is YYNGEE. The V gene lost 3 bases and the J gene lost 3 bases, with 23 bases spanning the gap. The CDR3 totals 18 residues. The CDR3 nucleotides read TGTGCCAGCAGCGCAGCTGGTCAGGGGGGAATGGCGACAGATACGCAGTATTTT. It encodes CASSAAGQGGMATDTQYF.

The CDR3 DNA follows: TGTGCCAGCAAAATAAGACAGGGCTACGAGCAGTACTTC. Amino acid sequence: CASKIRQGYEQYF. This chain joins TRBV2 and TRBJ2-4; 7 nucleotides line up with TRBD1. The J call may be mistaken, given a closer DNA end match to TRBJ2-7. Germline CDR1 reads SNHLY; CDR2 reads FYNNEI. This CDR3 has 13 residues.

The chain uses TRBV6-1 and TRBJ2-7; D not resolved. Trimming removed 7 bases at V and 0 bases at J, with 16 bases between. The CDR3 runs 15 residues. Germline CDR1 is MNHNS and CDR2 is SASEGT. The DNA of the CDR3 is TGTGCCAGCATTGTGGCACAGACCTACTCCTACGAGCAGTACTTC. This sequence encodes CASIVAQTYSYEQYF.

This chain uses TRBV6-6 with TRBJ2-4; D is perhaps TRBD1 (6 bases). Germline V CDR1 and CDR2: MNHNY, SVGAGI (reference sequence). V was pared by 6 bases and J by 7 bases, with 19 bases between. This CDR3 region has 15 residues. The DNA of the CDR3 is TGTGCCAGCAGCTCCACCGCCCAGGGGCGGAACATTCAGTACTTC. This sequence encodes CASSSTAQGRNIQYF.

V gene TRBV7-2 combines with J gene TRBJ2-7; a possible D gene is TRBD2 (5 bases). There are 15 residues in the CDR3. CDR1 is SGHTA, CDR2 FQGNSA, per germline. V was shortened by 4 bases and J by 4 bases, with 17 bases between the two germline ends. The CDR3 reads CASSSAGQAPYEQYF. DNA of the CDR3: TGTGCCAGCAGCTCGGCGGGCCAGGCTCCTTACGAGCAGTACTTC.

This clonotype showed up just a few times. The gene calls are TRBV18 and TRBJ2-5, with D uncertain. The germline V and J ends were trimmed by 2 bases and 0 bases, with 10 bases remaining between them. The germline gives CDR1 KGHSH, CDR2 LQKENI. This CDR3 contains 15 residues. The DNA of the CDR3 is TGTGCCAGCTCACCAACTCCATACTACCAAGAGACCCAGTACTTC. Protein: CASSPTPYYQETQYF.

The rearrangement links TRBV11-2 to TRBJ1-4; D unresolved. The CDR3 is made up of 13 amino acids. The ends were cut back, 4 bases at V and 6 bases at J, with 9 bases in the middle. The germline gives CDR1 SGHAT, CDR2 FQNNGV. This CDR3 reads CASSSRRDEKLFF. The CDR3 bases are TGTGCCAGCAGCTCCAGGCGGGATGAAAAACTGTTTTTT.

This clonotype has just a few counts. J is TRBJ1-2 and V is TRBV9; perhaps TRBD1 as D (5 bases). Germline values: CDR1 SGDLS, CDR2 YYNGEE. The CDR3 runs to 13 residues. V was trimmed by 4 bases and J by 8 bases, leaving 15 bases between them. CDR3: CASSPGLHGGYTF. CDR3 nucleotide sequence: TGTGCCAGCAGCCCAGGGCTCCATGGGGGCTACACCTTC.

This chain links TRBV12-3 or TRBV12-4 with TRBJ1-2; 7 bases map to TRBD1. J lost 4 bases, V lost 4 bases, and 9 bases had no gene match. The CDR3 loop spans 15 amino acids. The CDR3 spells CASSSGDSPFYGYTF. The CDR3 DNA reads TGTGCCAGCAGTTCAGGGGACAGCCCATTCTATGGCTACACCTTC.

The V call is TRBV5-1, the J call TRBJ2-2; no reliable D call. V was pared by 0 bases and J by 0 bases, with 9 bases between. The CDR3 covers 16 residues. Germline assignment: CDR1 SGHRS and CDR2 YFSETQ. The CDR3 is CASSLGGGSNTGELFF. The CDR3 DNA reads TGCGCCAGCAGCTTGGGCGGCGGTTCGAACACCGGGGAGCTGTTTTTT.

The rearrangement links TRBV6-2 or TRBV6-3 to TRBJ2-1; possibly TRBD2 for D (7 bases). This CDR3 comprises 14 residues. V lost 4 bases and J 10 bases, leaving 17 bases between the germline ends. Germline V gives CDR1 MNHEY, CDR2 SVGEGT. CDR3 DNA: TGTGCCAGCAGTTTCGAGGGGGGGCGCCACGAGCAGTTCTTC. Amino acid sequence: CASSFEGGRHEQFF.

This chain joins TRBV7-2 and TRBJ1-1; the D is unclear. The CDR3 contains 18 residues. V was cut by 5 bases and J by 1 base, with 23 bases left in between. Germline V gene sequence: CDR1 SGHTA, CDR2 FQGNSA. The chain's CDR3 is CASSPLPTRRRRNTEAFF. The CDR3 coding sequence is TGTGCCAGCAGCCCTCTTCCCACCCGACGACGGCGGAACACTGAAGCTTTCTTT.

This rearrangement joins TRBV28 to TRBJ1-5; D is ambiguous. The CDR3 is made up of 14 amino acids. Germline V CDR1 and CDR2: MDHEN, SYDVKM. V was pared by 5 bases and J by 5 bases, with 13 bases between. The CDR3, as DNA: TGTGCCAGCAGTCAAGGGAGTAGAGATCAGCCCCAGCATTTT. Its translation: CASSQGSRDQPQHF.

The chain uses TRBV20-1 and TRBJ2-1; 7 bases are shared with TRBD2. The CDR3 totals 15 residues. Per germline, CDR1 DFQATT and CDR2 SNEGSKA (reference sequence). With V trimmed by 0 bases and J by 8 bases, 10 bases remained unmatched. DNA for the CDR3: TGCAGTGCTAGAGATTGGGGCGGGGGTCTCGATGAGCAGTTCTTC. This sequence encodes CSARDWGGGLDEQFF.

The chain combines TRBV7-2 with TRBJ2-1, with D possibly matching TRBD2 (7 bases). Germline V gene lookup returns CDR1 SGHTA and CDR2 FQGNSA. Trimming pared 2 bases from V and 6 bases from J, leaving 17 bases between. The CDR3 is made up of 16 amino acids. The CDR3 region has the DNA TGTGCCAGCAGCTTATTAGGCGGGGGCTCGCGCAATGAGCAGTTCTTC. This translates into CASSLLGGGSRNEQFF. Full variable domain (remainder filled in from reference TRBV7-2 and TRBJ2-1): GAGVSQSPSNKVTEKGKDVELRCDPISGHTALYWYRQSLGQGLEFLIYFQGNSAPDKSGLPSDRFSAERTGGSVSTLTIQRTQQEDSAVYLCASSLLGGGSRNEQFFGPGTRLTVL.

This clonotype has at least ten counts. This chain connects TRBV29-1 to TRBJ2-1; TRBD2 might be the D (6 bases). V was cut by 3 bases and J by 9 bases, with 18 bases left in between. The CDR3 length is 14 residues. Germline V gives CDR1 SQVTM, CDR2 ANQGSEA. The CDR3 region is CSVDAGRLSAEQFF. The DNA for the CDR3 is TGCAGCGTTGACGCGGGGAGGCTCAGCGCTGAGCAGTTCTTC.

DNA for the CDR3: TGCGCCAGCAGCTTGGTGACTAGCGGGAGCGGCGATGAGCAGTTCTTC. This codes for CASSLVTSGSGDEQFF. This chain links TRBV5-1 with TRBJ2-1; 12 nucleotides align to TRBD2. This CDR3 has 16 residues. The germline V gene encodes CDR1 SGHRS and CDR2 YFSETQ. V was clipped by 0 bases and J by 8 bases; unmatched bases: 6.

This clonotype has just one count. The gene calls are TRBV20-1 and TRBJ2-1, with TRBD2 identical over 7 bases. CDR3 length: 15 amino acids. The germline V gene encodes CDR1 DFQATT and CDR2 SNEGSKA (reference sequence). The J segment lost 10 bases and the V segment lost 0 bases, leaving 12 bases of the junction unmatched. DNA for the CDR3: TGCAGTGCTAGAGATCAGGAGAGCGGGATAGGGGAGCAGTTCTTC. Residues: CSARDQESGIGEQFF.

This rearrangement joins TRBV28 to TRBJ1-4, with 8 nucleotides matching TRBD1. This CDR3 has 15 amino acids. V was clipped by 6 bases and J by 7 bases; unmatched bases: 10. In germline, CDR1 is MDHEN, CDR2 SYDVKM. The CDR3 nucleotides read TGTGCCAGCAGCCCCGGACAGGGAGGAAGTGAAAAACTGTTTTTT. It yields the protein CASSPGQGGSEKLFF.